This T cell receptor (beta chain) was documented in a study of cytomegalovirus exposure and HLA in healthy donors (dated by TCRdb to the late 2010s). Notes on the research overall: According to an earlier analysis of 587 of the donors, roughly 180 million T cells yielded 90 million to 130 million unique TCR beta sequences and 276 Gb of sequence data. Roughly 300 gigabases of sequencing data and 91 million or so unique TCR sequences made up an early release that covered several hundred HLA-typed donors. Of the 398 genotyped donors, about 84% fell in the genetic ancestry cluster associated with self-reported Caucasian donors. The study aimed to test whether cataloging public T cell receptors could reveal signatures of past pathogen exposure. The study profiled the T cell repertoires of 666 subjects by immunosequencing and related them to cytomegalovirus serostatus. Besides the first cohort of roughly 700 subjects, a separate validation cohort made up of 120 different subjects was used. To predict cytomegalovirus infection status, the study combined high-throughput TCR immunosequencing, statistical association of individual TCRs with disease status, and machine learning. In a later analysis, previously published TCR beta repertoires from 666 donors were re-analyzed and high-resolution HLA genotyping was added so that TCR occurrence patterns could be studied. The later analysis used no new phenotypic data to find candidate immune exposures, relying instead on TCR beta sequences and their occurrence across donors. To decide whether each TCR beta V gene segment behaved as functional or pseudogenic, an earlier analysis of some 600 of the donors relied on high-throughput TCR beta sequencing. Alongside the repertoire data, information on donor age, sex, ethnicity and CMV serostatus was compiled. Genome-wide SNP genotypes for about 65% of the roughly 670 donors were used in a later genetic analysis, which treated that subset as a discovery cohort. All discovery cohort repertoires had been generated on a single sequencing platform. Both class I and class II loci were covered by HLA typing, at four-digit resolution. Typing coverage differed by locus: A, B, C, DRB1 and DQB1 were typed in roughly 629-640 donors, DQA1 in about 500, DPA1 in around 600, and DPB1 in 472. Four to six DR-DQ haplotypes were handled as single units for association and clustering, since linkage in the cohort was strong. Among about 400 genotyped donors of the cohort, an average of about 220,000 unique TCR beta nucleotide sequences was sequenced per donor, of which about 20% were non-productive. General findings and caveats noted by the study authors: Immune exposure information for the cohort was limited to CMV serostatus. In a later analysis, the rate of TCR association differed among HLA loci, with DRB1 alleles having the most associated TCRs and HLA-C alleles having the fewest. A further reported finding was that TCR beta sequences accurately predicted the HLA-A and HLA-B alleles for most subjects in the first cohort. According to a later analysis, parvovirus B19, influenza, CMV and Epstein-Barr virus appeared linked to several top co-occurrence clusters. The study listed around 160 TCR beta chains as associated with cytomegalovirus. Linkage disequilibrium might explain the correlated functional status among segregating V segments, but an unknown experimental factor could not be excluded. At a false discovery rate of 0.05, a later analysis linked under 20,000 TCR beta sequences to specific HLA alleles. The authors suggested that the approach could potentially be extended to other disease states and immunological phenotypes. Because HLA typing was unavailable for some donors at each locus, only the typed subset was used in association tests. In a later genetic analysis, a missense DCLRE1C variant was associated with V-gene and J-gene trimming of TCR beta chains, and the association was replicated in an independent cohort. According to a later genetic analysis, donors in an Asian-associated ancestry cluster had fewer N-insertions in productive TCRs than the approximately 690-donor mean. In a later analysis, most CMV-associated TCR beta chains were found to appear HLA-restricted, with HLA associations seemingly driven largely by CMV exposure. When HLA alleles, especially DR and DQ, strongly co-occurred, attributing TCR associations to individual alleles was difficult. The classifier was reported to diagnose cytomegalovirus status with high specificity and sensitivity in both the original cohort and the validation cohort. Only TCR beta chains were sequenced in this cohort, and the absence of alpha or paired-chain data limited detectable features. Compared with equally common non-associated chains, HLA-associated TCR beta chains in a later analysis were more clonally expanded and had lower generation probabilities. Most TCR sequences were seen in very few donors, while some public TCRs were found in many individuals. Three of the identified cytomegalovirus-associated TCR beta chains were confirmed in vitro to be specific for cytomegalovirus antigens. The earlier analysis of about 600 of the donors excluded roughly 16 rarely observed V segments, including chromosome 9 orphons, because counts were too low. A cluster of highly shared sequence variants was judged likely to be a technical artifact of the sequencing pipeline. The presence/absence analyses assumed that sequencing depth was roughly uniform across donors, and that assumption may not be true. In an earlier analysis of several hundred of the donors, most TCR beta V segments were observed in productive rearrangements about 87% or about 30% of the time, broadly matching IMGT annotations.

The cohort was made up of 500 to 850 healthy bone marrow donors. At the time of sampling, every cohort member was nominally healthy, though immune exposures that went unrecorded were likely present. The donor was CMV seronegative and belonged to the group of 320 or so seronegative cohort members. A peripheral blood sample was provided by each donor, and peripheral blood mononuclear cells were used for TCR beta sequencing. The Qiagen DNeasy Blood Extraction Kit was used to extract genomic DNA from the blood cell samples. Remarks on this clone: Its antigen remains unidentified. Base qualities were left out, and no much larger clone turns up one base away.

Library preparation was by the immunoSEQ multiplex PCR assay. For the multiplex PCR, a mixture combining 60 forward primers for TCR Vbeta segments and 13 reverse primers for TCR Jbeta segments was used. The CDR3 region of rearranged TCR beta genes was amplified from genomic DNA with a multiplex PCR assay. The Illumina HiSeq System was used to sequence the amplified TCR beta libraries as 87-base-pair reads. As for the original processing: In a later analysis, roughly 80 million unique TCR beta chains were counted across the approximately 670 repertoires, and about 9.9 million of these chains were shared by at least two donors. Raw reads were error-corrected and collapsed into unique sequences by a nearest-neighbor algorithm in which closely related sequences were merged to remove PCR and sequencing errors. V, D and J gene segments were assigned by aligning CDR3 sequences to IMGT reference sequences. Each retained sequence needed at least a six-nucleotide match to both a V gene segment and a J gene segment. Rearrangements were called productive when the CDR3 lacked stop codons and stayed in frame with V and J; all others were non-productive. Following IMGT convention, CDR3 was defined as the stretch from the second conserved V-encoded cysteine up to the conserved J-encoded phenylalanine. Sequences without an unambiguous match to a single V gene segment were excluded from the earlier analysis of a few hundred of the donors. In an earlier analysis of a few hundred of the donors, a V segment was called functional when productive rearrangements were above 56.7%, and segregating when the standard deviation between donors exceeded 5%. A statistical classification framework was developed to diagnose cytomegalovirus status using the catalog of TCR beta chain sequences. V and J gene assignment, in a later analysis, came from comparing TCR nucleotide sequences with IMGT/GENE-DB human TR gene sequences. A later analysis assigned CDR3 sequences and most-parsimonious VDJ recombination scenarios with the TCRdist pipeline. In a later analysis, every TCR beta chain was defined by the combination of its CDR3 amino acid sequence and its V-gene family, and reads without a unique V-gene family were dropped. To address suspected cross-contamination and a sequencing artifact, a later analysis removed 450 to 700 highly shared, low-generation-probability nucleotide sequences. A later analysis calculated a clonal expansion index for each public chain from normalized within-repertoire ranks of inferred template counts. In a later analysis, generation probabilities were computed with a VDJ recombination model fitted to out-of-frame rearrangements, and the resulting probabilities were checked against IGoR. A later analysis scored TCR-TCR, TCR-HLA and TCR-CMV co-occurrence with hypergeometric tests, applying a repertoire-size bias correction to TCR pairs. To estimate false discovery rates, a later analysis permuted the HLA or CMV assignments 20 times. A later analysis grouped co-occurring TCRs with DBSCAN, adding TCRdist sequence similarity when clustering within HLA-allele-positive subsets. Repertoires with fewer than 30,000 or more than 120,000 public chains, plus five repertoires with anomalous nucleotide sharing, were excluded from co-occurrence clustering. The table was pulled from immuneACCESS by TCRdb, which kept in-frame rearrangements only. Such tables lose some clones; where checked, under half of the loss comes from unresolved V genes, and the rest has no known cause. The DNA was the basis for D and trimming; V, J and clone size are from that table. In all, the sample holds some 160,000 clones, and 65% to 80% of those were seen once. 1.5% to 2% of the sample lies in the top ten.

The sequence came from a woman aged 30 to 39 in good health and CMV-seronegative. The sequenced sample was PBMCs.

Here the CDR3 is given as CASSLGQGYIYNEQFF. The DNA is as follows: TGTGCCAGCAGCTTAGGACAGGGTTATATCTACAATGAGCAGTTCTTC. The chain couples TRBV7-8 to TRBJ2-1; TRBD1 lines up with 7 middle nucleotides. The germline V gene sets CDR1 to SGHVS and CDR2 to FQNEAQ. Compared with germline, V lacks 1 base and J lacks 3 bases; bases without a gene match: 6. The CDR3 numbers 16 residues from cysteine through phenylalanine. The read is trimmed to its CDR3 DNA, 48 bases read in frame from base 1.